Below, 21 T cell receptor beta chains from the same sample are listed, as sequenced in a study of blood T cell repertoires in COVID-19. The table came from immunoSEQ multiplex PCR; TCRdb's copy has only in-frame clones and leaves some out. The sample holds over 200,000 clones; 87% are singletons and the top ten take less than 14%. Material: PBMCs or T cells enriched from blood (not recorded which). Receptor source: a man under 40 who had recovered from COVID-19.

The chain uses TRBV5-1 and TRBJ2-7, with TRBD2 identical over 12 bases. This CDR3 comprises 15 residues. Trimming removed 3 bases from V and 3 bases from J; junction bases left unmatched: 4. Germline V CDR1 and CDR2: SGHRS, YFSETQ. The CDR3 protein is CASSYLAGGDYEQYF. The CDR3 coding sequence is TGCGCCAGCAGCTACCTAGCGGGAGGGGACTACGAGCAGTACTTC.

This clone was counted a single time. The chain uses TRBV5-4 and TRBJ1-2; perhaps TRBD1 as D (6 bases). The CDR3 spans 14 residues. Germline V gives CDR1 SGHNT, CDR2 YYREEE (reference sequence). Between the trimmed V and J ends, which lost 5 bases and 6 bases, there was a span of 17 bases. This chain's CDR3 is CASRRAGTKDGYTF. CDR3 DNA: TGTGCCAGCAGGCGAGCGGGGACAAAGGATGGCTACACCTTC.

V gene TRBV18 combines with J gene TRBJ2-2; D is ambiguous. The length of the CDR3 is 13 residues. V shed 5 bases and J shed 6 bases, with 10 bases lying between them. The germline gives CDR1 KGHSH, CDR2 LQKENI. The CDR3 region is CASSTYLPGELFF. In DNA form, the CDR3 reads TGTGCCAGCTCAACTTACCTTCCCGGGGAGCTGTTTTTT.

The V gene is TRBV4-1, the J gene TRBJ1-2; TRBD1 is a possible D gene (6 bases). The CDR3 spans 14 residues. Per the germline V gene, CDR1 is MGHRA and CDR2 is YSYEKL. V was trimmed by 0 bases and J by 8 bases, leaving 13 bases between them. The CDR3 DNA sequence: TGCGCCAGCAGCCAAGATGTGGGGGCGCGAGGCTACACCTTC. It specifies CASSQDVGARGYTF.

This CDR3 is CASRGTEDTGELFF. The CDR3 DNA reads TGTGCCAGCAGGGGGACAGAAGATACCGGGGAGCTGTTTTTT. This rearrangement joins TRBV2 to TRBJ2-2; TRBD1 agrees at 7 bases. Germline CDR1 and CDR2: SNHLY and FYNNEI. This CDR3 contains 14 residues. V shed 6 bases, J shed 5 bases, and the junction held 6 bases outside the gene matches.

The DNA of the CDR3 is TGTGCCAGCTCACAACGGGACAGGGACTACAATGAGCAGTTCTTC. It is translated as CASSQRDRDYNEQFF. V gene TRBV18 combines with J gene TRBJ2-1; 9 bases are shared with TRBD1. The germline CDR1 and CDR2 sequences are KGHSH and LQKENI. This CDR3 region has 15 residues. V lost 4 bases, J lost 3 bases, and 4 bases stayed unmatched.

The V gene is TRBV4-3, the J gene TRBJ1-1; D is possibly TRBD1 (5 bases). CDR1 LGHNA and CDR2 YSLEER come from the germline V gene. The germline V and J ends were trimmed by 0 bases and 10 bases, with 15 bases remaining between them. There are 14 residues in the CDR3. This chain's CDR3 is CASSQDLSGRGAFF. The CDR3 DNA is TGCGCCAGCAGCCAAGACCTCTCAGGGAGGGGAGCTTTCTTT.

The rearrangement joins TRBV28 to TRBJ2-7; D is perhaps TRBD1 (6 bases). The ends were cut back, 7 bases at V and 5 bases at J, with 18 bases in the middle. Germline CDR1 reads MDHEN; CDR2 reads SYDVKM. The CDR3 totals 14 residues. CDR3 nucleotide sequence: TGTGCCAGCACCCCCGGGACATCCCTTCACGAGCAGTACTTC. Translated: CASTPGTSLHEQYF.

The chain links TRBV28 to TRBJ1-3; no clear D. V lost 4 bases and J 0 bases, leaving 16 bases between the germline ends. The CDR3 covers 17 residues. CDR1 and CDR2 from the germline V gene are MDHEN and SYDVKM. CDR3 sequence (DNA): TGTGCCAGCAGTTCGACTAGTCTCGGGCGCTCTGGAAACACCATATATTTT. It codes for CASSSTSLGRSGNTIYF.

This clone showed up just a few times. This chain connects TRBV18 to TRBJ1-4; TRBD1 matches 11 bases. This CDR3 spans 21 amino acids. CDR1 and CDR2 (germline): KGHSH, LQKENI. J gave up 5 bases and V 3 bases, and 20 bases lay outside the gene matches. CDR3 amino acids: CASSPKSGTGGSPVNNEKLFF. The CDR3 DNA sequence: TGTGCCAGCTCACCTAAGTCCGGGACAGGGGGGAGTCCCGTAAACAATGAAAAACTGTTTTTT.

The CDR3 loop reads CASSSTSGTGNYGYTF. Here the CDR3 DNA reads TGTGCCAGCAGCTCGACCTCCGGGACAGGCAACTATGGCTACACCTTC. The chain uses TRBV5-5 and TRBJ1-2; 8 bases are a match to TRBD1. The V gene's germline CDR1 is SGHKS and CDR2 YYEKEE (reference sequence). The CDR3 contains 16 residues. J gave up 2 bases and V 3 bases, and 9 bases lay outside the gene matches. Based on the CDR3 plus reference TRBV5-5 and TRBJ1-2, the full variable domain is DAGVTQSPTHLIKTRGQQVTLRCSPISGHKSVSWYQQVLGQGPQFIFQYYEKEERGRGNFPDRFSARQFPNYSSELNVNALLLGDSALYLCASSSTSGTGNYGYTFGSGTRLTVV.

V and J are TRBV5-4 and TRBJ2-3; 9 nucleotides align to TRBD2. The CDR3 extends over 17 amino acids. Germline-derived CDR1 and CDR2 are SGHNT and YYREEE (reference sequence). The junction had 15 bases not matched to a gene; V was cut back by 0 bases and J by 10 bases. The CDR3 DNA sequence: TGTGCCAGCAGCTTGGCCGCTAGCGGGGCCGGCGGGGTCGCGCAGTATTTT. Residues: CASSLAASGAGGVAQYF. Full variable domain (rest looked up from reference TRBV5-4 and TRBJ2-3): ETGVTQSPTHLIKTRGQQVTLRCSSQSGHNTVSWYQQALGQGPQFIFQYYREEENGRGNFPPRFSGLQFPNYSSELNVNALELDDSALYLCASSLAASGAGGVAQYFGPGTRLTVL.

The chain combines TRBV28 with TRBJ2-1, with 12 bases aligning to TRBD1. From germline, CDR1 is MDHEN and CDR2 SYDVKM. The V gene end was trimmed by 5 bases and the J gene end by 4 bases; junction bases not matched to a gene: 6. This CDR3 comprises 16 residues. CDR3 amino acids: CASSPGQGAGYNEQFF. The DNA of the CDR3 is TGTGCCAGCAGTCCGGGACAGGGGGCGGGATACAATGAGCAGTTCTTC.

The V gene is TRBV10-3, the J gene TRBJ1-2; 7 bases match TRBD1. The CDR3 loop spans 14 amino acids. Germline V gene data show CDR1 as ENHRY and CDR2 as SYGVKD. The V segment lost 6 bases and the J segment 0 bases; nucleotides outside the gene matches: 4. The CDR3 sequence: CAISAGQTNYGYTF. CDR3 in DNA: TGTGCCATCAGCGCGGGACAGACTAACTATGGCTACACCTTC.

V usage is TRBV4-1 and J usage is TRBJ2-1; no reliable D call. V lost 1 base, J lost 7 bases, and 8 bases lay in between. The CDR3 runs 13 residues. Germline CDR1 reads MGHRA; CDR2 reads YSYEKL. The CDR3 DNA follows: TGCGCCAGCAGCCAAGTGTTCCTTAATGAGCAGTTCTTC. Its translation is CASSQVFLNEQFF.

The V gene is TRBV3-1 (or the pseudogene TRBV3-2), the J gene TRBJ2-3, with 9 positions matching TRBD1. The CDR3 runs to 14 residues. The germline V gene encodes CDR1 LGHDT and CDR2 YNNKEL (reference sequence). V gave up 6 bases and J gave up 2 bases; unmatched junction bases: 3. The CDR3 spells CASRGQGSTDTQYF. The CDR3 DNA is TGTGCCAGCAGGGGACAGGGCTCCACAGATACGCAGTATTTT.

This clone was detected once. The chain employs TRBV28 and TRBJ2-1, with 7 bases fitting TRBD2. Germline trimming cut 6 bases from V and 2 bases from J; bases unmatched to any gene: 7. Germline V gene sequence: CDR1 MDHEN, CDR2 SYDVKM. This CDR3 has 15 residues. CDR3 nucleotide sequence: TGTGCCAGCAGGCCTCGCCGGGAGGCCTACAATGAGCAGTTCTTC. This sequence encodes CASRPRREAYNEQFF.

The chain uses TRBV11-3 and TRBJ2-7, with D perhaps matching TRBD1 (5 bases). The CDR3 runs 15 residues. Germline CDR1 and CDR2: SGHNT and YENEEA. Trimming pared 5 bases from V and 1 base from J, leaving 15 bases between. The CDR3 reads CASSLTVGASYEQYF. The CDR3 DNA reads as TGTGCCAGCAGCCTCACAGTAGGGGCGTCCTACGAGCAGTACTTC.

The V call is TRBV11-2, the J call TRBJ1-2; D unclear. CDR1 and CDR2 from the germline V gene are SGHAT and FQNNGV. The CDR3 sequence is 13 residues long. V gave up 3 bases and J gave up 2 bases, with 7 bases separating them. CDR3 sequence (DNA): TGTGCCAGCAGCTTGACACCGAACTATGGCTACACCTTC. Amino acid sequence: CASSLTPNYGYTF.

The rearrangement links TRBV30 to TRBJ1-1; D perhaps matches TRBD1 (5 bases). Germline V CDR1 and CDR2: GTSNPN, SVGIG (reference sequence). Trimming cost V 4 bases and J 3 bases, with 12 bases left between them. This CDR3 is built from 13 residues. The CDR3 reads CAWMRGGDTEAFF. CDR3 in DNA: TGTGCCTGGATGAGGGGAGGGGACACTGAAGCTTTCTTT.

The V gene is TRBV4-1, the J gene TRBJ2-7, with a weak D call TRBD2 (6 bases). Germline-derived CDR1 and CDR2 are MGHRA and YSYEKL. The CDR3 sequence is 14 residues long. Trimming shortened V by 7 bases and J by 2 bases, and 15 bases separated the two germline ends. CDR3 DNA: TGCGCCAGCACCCCGGGGGTGAACGCCTACGAGCAGTACTTC. Protein product: CASTPGVNAYEQYF.